This T cell receptor beta chain was observed in a study of cytotoxic CD8 clonotypes in ibrutinib-treated CLL. Background on the study: Mean productive templates were around 260,000; mean productive rearrangements were over 80,000.

About this clone: The antigen remains undetermined.

Measured with immunoSEQ multiplex PCR; TCRdb has only the in-frame clones, and not every one. The sample includes 150,000 to 200,000 clones, over 75% seen only once; the top ten take more than 2.5%. The study's findings and limits: Shared public clonotypes were rare, and on treatment they either got smaller or stayed the same. Sustained-remission and progressing patients had unequal sampling times.

About 2 micrograms of genomic DNA from cryopreserved PBMCs went into TCR beta libraries. V dropped 0 bases and J dropped 2 bases, with 10 bases sitting between them. The CDR3 extends over 15 amino acids. Germline-derived CDR1 and CDR2 are MDHEN and SYDVKM. The sequence came from a human donor with chronic lymphocytic leukemia. The genes are TRBV28 and TRBJ1-2, with D maybe TRBD1 (5 bases). The source material was PBMCs, sampled at disease progression, from a patient treated with ibrutinib. The CDR3 DNA sequence: TGTGCCAGCAGTTTATGGGGGCCGAGGAACTATGGCTACACCTTC. It encodes CASSLWGPRNYGYTF.